These 25 T cell receptor beta chains came from one sample sequenced in a study of blood T cell repertoires in COVID-19. TCRdb's copy holds only in-frame clones and misses some; the assay was immunoSEQ multiplex PCR. This sample carries under 200,000 clones, around nine tenths of them seen once, and the ten largest clones take about 9.4%. Sequences were obtained from peripheral blood. The receptors come from a woman aged 70-85 years with COVID-19, enrolled during active disease.

The gene calls are TRBV19 and TRBJ2-7, with no clear D. The V and J ends lost 3 bases and 0 bases respectively, with 6 bases between them. Looked up from germline, CDR1 is LNHDA and CDR2 is SQIVND (reference sequence). This CDR3 has 13 amino acids. The CDR3 region has the DNA TGTGCCAGTAGTATCCCCCGCTCCTACGAGCAGTACTTC. Its translation is CASSIPRSYEQYF.

The chain couples TRBV5-1 to TRBJ2-7, with 8 positions matching TRBD2. Germline V lookup: CDR1 SGHRS, CDR2 YFSETQ. CDR3 length: 15 residues. V lost 8 bases, J lost 1 base, and 11 bases stayed unmatched. DNA of the CDR3: TGCGCCAGTTCAAATAGCGGGACCCCTTCCTACGAGCAGTACTTC. Translated, it gives CASSNSGTPSYEQYF.

A single count supports this clone. The DNA for the CDR3 is TGTGCCAGCAGCTTAGACAGGGGAAATAATTCACCCCTCCACTTT. Amino acids: CASSLDRGNNSPLHF. The chain recombines TRBV5-4 with TRBJ1-6; 8 positions agree with TRBD1. The junction had 3 bases not matched to a gene; V was cut back by 2 bases and J by 5 bases. Germline V gene sequence: CDR1 SGHNT, CDR2 YYREEE (reference sequence). The CDR3 has 15 amino acids. Together with reference TRBV5-4 and TRBJ1-6, the CDR3 gives the full variable domain: ETGVTQSPTHLIKTRGQQVTLRCSSQSGHNTVSWYQQALGQGPQFIFQYYREEENGRGNFPPRFSGLQFPNYSSELNVNALELDDSALYLCASSLDRGNNSPLHFGNGTRLTVT.

The chain recombines TRBV27 with TRBJ1-6; possibly TRBD1 for D (5 bases). V was cut by 5 bases and J by 10 bases, with 18 bases left in between. The CDR3 runs 15 residues. Germline assignment: CDR1 MNHEY and CDR2 SMNVEV (reference sequence). CDR3 in amino acids: CASSGGRDWRSPLHF. As DNA, the CDR3 is TGTGCCAGCAGTGGTGGACGGGACTGGAGGTCACCCCTCCACTTT.

The gene calls are TRBV14 and TRBJ2-7; D perhaps matches TRBD2 (6 bases). CDR3 length equals 13 residues. Between the trimmed V and J ends, which lost 3 bases and 3 bases, there was a span of 9 bases. Germline loops: CDR1 SGHDN, CDR2 FVKESK. CDR3 in DNA: TGTGCCAGCAGCCAGGGACTGAACTACGAGCAGTACTTC. Protein sequence: CASSQGLNYEQYF.

The chain couples TRBV30 to TRBJ2-1; D is possibly TRBD2 (6 bases). Germline V lookup: CDR1 GTSNPN, CDR2 SVGIG (reference sequence). The ends were cut back, 2 bases at V and 9 bases at J, with 14 bases in the middle. This CDR3 is 13 amino acids long. The DNA for the CDR3 is TGTGCCTGGAGTAAAGCGGACGGGGGTGAGCAGTTCTTC. This encodes CAWSKADGGEQFF.

J is TRBJ1-1 and V is TRBV12-3 or TRBV12-4; the D is unclear. The CDR3 is 13 residues long. Between the trimmed V and J ends, which lost 7 bases and 0 bases, there was a span of 9 bases. CDR3 sequence reads: CASIPQMNTEAFF. As DNA, the CDR3 is TGTGCCAGCATACCCCAGATGAACACTGAAGCTTTCTTT.

With respect to this clone: The junction does not match germline at one end; this may be a read error. Other DNA sequences in the sample encode the same CDR3. The chain has TRBV29-1 and TRBJ2-5, with 8 bases lining up with TRBD2. CDR1 and CDR2 from the germline V gene are SQVTM and ANQGSEA. The CDR3 has 14 amino acids. CDR3 residues: CRVGARGGAETQYF. For the CDR3, the DNA is TGCCGCGTGGGGGCACGGGGGGGGGCCGAGACCCAGTACTTC.

The rearrangement links TRBV3-1 (or the pseudogene TRBV3-2) to TRBJ1-2; D gene ambiguous. The CDR3 is 14 amino acids. The germline V gene has CDR1 LGHDT and CDR2 YNNKEL (reference sequence). Trimming cost V 1 base and J 2 bases, with 8 bases left between them. The CDR3, as DNA: TGTGCCAGCAGCCAAGGCGGCAAAAACTATGGCTACACCTTC. It is translated as CASSQGGKNYGYTF.

This chain uses TRBV12-3 or TRBV12-4 with TRBJ1-2, with unresolved D. Between the trimmed V and J ends, which lost 1 base and 4 bases, there was a span of 7 bases. This CDR3 is built from 13 residues. The CDR3 DNA reads TGTGCCAGCAGTTTAGTTCAGTCCTATGGCTACACCTTC. Protein: CASSLVQSYGYTF.

This clone was recorded a few times. The chain has TRBV7-2 and TRBJ1-5; D remains unclear. Deletions cut 6 bases from V and 2 bases from J, with 14 bases between. The CDR3 loop spans 15 amino acids. The germline gives CDR1 SGHTA, CDR2 FQGNSA. CDR3 loop: CASSSGGGRNQPQHF. The DNA of the CDR3 is TGTGCCAGCAGTTCAGGAGGCGGACGCAATCAGCCCCAGCATTTT.

This clone occurred a few times. The CDR3 loop reads CAWTDRGGEKLFF. CDR3 in DNA: TGTGCCTGGACTGACAGGGGTGGTGAAAAACTGTTTTTT. The gene calls are TRBV30 and TRBJ1-4; TRBD1 agrees at 8 bases. The CDR3 runs to 13 residues. CDR1 is GTSNPN, CDR2 SVGIG, per germline (reference sequence). Unmatched junction bases numbered 5, after V lost 4 bases and J lost 7 bases.

In its sample, this clone was seen once. The chain links TRBV6-5 to TRBJ1-1, with D possibly matching TRBD1 (6 bases). The germline V gene has CDR1 MNHEY and CDR2 SVGAGI. The CDR3 length is 13 residues. Trimming took off 6 bases at V and 5 bases at J, with 13 bases between the two ends. The CDR3 region has the DNA TGTGCCAGCAGCAGAACAGGGATTACTGAAGCTTTCTTT. Residues: CASSRTGITEAFF.

Comments on this clone: The sample carries other DNA sequences with the same CDR3. The chain has TRBV5-1 and TRBJ2-7; maybe TRBD1 (6 bases). Looked up from germline, CDR1 is SGHRS and CDR2 is YFSETQ. This CDR3 spans 14 amino acids. V was cut by 2 bases and J by 1 base, with 10 bases left in between. CDR3 sequence (DNA): TGCGCCAGCAGCTTAGGGGACACTTCCTACGAGCAGTACTTC. Protein sequence: CASSLGDTSYEQYF.

V usage is TRBV4-1 and J usage is TRBJ2-2; 9 bases agree with TRBD2. V shed 1 base, J shed 7 bases, and the junction held 13 bases outside the gene matches. Germline V gene data show CDR1 as MGHRA and CDR2 as YSYEKL. This CDR3 region has 18 residues. This chain's CDR3 is CASSQVLGGGASGGELFF. CDR3 sequence (DNA): TGCGCCAGCAGCCAAGTTCTGGGCGGGGGGGCGTCAGGCGGGGAGCTGTTTTTT.

This clone was counted a few times. This same CDR3 is encoded by further DNA sequences in the sample. This rearrangement joins TRBV3-1 (or the pseudogene TRBV3-2) to TRBJ1-5; D remains ambiguous. Germline V gene sequence: CDR1 LGHDT, CDR2 YNNKEL (reference sequence). The CDR3 length is 14 residues. V shed 0 bases and J shed 1 base, with 4 bases lying between them. The CDR3 region is CASSQDLSNQPQHF. The DNA of the CDR3 is TGTGCCAGCAGCCAAGATCTCAGCAATCAGCCCCAGCATTTT.

This clone was seen only once. V is TRBV5-4 and J is TRBJ1-1; TRBD1 agrees at 11 bases. The CDR3 loop spans 16 amino acids. Germline CDR1 SGHNT, CDR2 YYREEE (reference sequence). V was clipped by 4 bases and J by 1 base; unmatched bases: 6. In DNA form, the CDR3 reads TGTGCCAGCAGCCACCCGGGACAGGGGGGGAACACTGAAGCTTTCTTT. Translated, it gives CASSHPGQGGNTEAFF. Combining the CDR3 with reference TRBV5-4 and TRBJ1-1 gives the whole variable domain ETGVTQSPTHLIKTRGQQVTLRCSSQSGHNTVSWYQQALGQGPQFIFQYYREEENGRGNFPPRFSGLQFPNYSSELNVNALELDDSALYLCASSHPGQGGNTEAFFGQGTRLTVV.

This clone has at least ten counts. The chain combines TRBV14 with TRBJ2-1; no clear D. Germline V gene data show CDR1 as SGHDN and CDR2 as FVKESK. V dropped 0 bases and J dropped 6 bases, with 6 bases sitting between them. The CDR3 consists of 13 residues. CDR3 region: CASSQDRGNEQFF. The CDR3 region has the DNA TGTGCCAGCAGCCAAGATCGAGGCAATGAGCAGTTCTTC.

DNA of the CDR3: TGCAGCGGGACCGCGGGGGGGGAGACCCAGTACTTC. Amino acid sequence: CSGTAGGETQYF. The chain has TRBV29-1 and TRBJ2-5, with 9 bases that match TRBD2. This CDR3 comprises 12 residues. Germline V gene sequence: CDR1 SQVTM, CDR2 ANQGSEA. V lost 7 bases, J lost 5 bases, and 5 bases stayed unmatched.

The chain combines TRBV6-5 with TRBJ1-1; 7 positions agree with TRBD1. The ends lost 6 bases at V and 1 base at J; junction bases unmatched: 5. The CDR3 spans 14 residues. CDR1 MNHEY and CDR2 SVGAGI come from the germline V gene. The CDR3 nucleotides are TGTGCCAGCAGGGTACAGGGGTCGAACACTGAAGCTTTCTTT. Translation gives CASRVQGSNTEAFF.

In its sample, this clone was seen a few times. V gene TRBV7-9 combines with J gene TRBJ1-4; 7 bases agree with TRBD1. V gave up 6 bases and J gave up 7 bases; unmatched junction bases: 5. The CDR3 runs 13 residues. Germline-derived CDR1 and CDR2 are SEHNR and FQNEAQ (reference sequence). DNA of the CDR3: TGTGCCAGCAGACAGGGGACGGCTGAAAAACTGTTTTTT. It is translated as CASRQGTAEKLFF.

The rearrangement joins TRBV3-1 (or the pseudogene TRBV3-2) to TRBJ1-1; 8 nucleotides line up with TRBD1. CDR3 length: 14 amino acids. The germline V gene has CDR1 LGHDT and CDR2 YNNKEL (reference sequence). J was trimmed by 1 base and V by 5 bases; bases with no gene match: 3. The CDR3 loop is CASSTGTGNTEAFF. In nucleotides, the CDR3 is TGTGCCAGCAGCACCGGGACAGGGAACACTGAAGCTTTCTTT.

The rearrangement uses TRBV4-1 and TRBJ2-7; 7 bases are shared with TRBD1. CDR3 size: 14 residues. V shed 1 base, J shed 4 bases, and the junction held 4 bases outside the gene matches. Germline loops: CDR1 MGHRA, CDR2 YSYEKL. CDR3 loop: CASSQGTGKYEQYF. Written as DNA, the CDR3 is TGCGCCAGCAGCCAAGGGACAGGAAAATACGAGCAGTACTTC.

The gene calls are TRBV2 and TRBJ1-1; possible D gene TRBD1, 5 bases. Trimming stripped 6 bases from V and 5 bases from J, with 16 bases between. The CDR3 length is 14 residues. CDR1 and CDR2 from the germline V gene are SNHLY and FYNNEI. The CDR3 reads CASSTEGVATEAFF. As DNA, the CDR3 is TGTGCCAGCAGCACCGAAGGGGTGGCGACTGAAGCTTTCTTT.

The chain is built from TRBV28 and TRBJ2-7, with TRBD1 matching 8 bases. The germline CDR1 and CDR2 sequences are MDHEN and SYDVKM. Trimming removed 7 bases from V and 2 bases from J; junction bases left unmatched: 10. The CDR3 contains 15 residues. CDR3 DNA: TGTGCCAGCACCCAACCTCCGACAGGGGCCTACGAGCAGTACTTC. Amino acids: CASTQPPTGAYEQYF.